This T cell receptor beta chain emerged from a study of OX40 agonist ivuxolimab in advanced cancers. The wider study: Six ivuxolimab dose levels, 0.01 to 10 mg/kg, were given intravenously every 2 weeks. Study observations and caveats: Among some nonresponders, normalized T-cell clonal expansion was also low.

As for this clone: The antigen remains undetermined.

The CDR3 consists of 18 residues. The table came from immunoSEQ multiplex PCR; TCRdb's copy has only in-frame clones and leaves some out. The table includes 57,000 or so clones, around 83% detected once. The material was CD4+ or CD8+ T cells sorted from blood, obtained in a trial of the OX40 agonist ivuxolimab. The rearrangement joins TRBV21-1 to TRBJ1-2. TRBV21-1 is described as a pseudogene. This clonotype was sampled from an adult with an advanced solid tumor such as melanoma, head and neck, liver or kidney cancer. CDR3 sequence reads: CASTEREDYFRCNYGYTF. CDR3 in DNA: TGTGCCAGCACCGAAAGGGAGGACTACTTCAGGTGTAACTATGGCTACACCTTC.